What follows are 27 T cell receptor beta chains derived from one specimen sequenced in a study of OX40 agonist ivuxolimab in advanced cancers. Library prep was done by the immunoSEQ multiplex PCR assay. TCRdb obtained this table from immuneACCESS and retained in-frame rearrangements with V and J assigned. These tables miss some clones; where compared with another copy, unresolved V genes account for less than half of the shortfall, and the remainder is unexplained. Present in this sample are 72,000 or so clones, roughly 87% of which were seen just once. Approximately 1.3% of the sample is held by the ten biggest clonotypes. Sample: CD4+ or CD8+ T cells sorted from blood, taken in a trial of the OX40 agonist ivuxolimab. The receptors derive from an adult with an advanced solid tumor such as melanoma, head and neck, liver or kidney cancer.

The rearrangement uses TRBV6-1 and TRBJ2-1; possibly TRBD1 or TRBD2 for D (6 bases each). Germline loops: CDR1 MNHNS, CDR2 SASEGT. Trimming shortened V by 3 bases and J by 7 bases, and 13 bases separated the two germline ends. The CDR3 consists of 14 residues. In nucleotides, the CDR3 is TGTGCCAGCAGTGACCCCGGGGGCGGGAATGAGCAGTTCTTC. Translating gives CASSDPGGGNEQFF.

The table lists this clone with a count of one. The V and J genes are TRBV18 and TRBJ2-1, with 7 bases lining up with TRBD2. CDR3 length: 15 residues. Germline loops: CDR1 KGHSH, CDR2 LQKENI. The V and J ends lost 8 bases and 3 bases, in that order; junction bases with no gene match: 10. In DNA, the CDR3 is TGTGCCAGCCTATGGGGCCGGGGGGACTACAATGAGCAGTTCTTC. Translated: CASLWGRGDYNEQFF.

There are a few counts of this clone. The rearrangement joins TRBV7-2 to TRBJ1-5; 11 bases align to TRBD1. This CDR3 has 16 residues. The junction had 5 bases not matched to a gene; V was cut back by 4 bases and J by 3 bases. The germline V gene encodes CDR1 SGHTA and CDR2 FQGNSA. The CDR3 DNA reads as TGTGCCAGCAGCTCGGGGACAGGGGGAGTCAATCAGCCCCAGCATTTT. This sequence encodes CASSSGTGGVNQPQHF.

The rearrangement uses TRBV11-1 and TRBJ2-5, with TRBD2 identical over 8 bases. Germline V gene sequence: CDR1 SGHAT, CDR2 FQDESV (reference sequence). Losses at the gene ends were 2 bases for V and 5 bases for J; bases not matched to a gene: 7. There are 15 residues in the CDR3. The CDR3 DNA reads as TGTGCCAGCAGCTTACAAGCGGGGGATACGGAGACCCAGTACTTC. This encodes CASSLQAGDTETQYF.

The chain couples TRBV7-9 to TRBJ2-2, with 9 nucleotides matching TRBD1. The V and J ends lost 5 bases and 0 bases, in that order; junction bases with no gene match: 10. The CDR3 loop spans 18 amino acids. Per germline, CDR1 SEHNR and CDR2 FQNEAQ (reference sequence). The CDR3 sequence: CASSARTGAFANTGELFF. Written as DNA, the CDR3 is TGTGCCAGCAGCGCGAGGACAGGGGCTTTCGCGAACACCGGGGAGCTGTTTTTT.

In this sample, this clone turned up a few times. The chain combines TRBV7-9 with TRBJ2-1; 11 nucleotides align to TRBD2. The CDR3 is 18 residues long. With 2 bases clipped from V and 9 bases from J, the junction kept 15 bases outside the gene matches. CDR1 SEHNR and CDR2 FQNEAQ come from the germline V gene (reference sequence). CDR3 protein: CASSLPPRLAGSRSEQFF. For the CDR3, the DNA is TGTGCCAGCAGCTTACCCCCTAGACTAGCGGGAAGTAGGAGTGAGCAGTTCTTC.

This clone was counted a few times. The chain carries TRBV30 and TRBJ2-7, with D maybe TRBD2 (6 bases). The germline V and J ends were trimmed by 3 bases and 2 bases, with 11 bases remaining between them. This CDR3 spans 13 amino acids. Looked up from germline, CDR1 is GTSNPN and CDR2 is SVGIG (reference sequence). The CDR3 protein is CAWSRSGAYEQYF. The CDR3 DNA is TGTGCCTGGAGCCGTAGCGGAGCCTACGAGCAGTACTTC.

This clone was counted between two and nine times. This chain connects TRBV5-1 to TRBJ1-1, with D perhaps TRBD1 (6 bases). The CDR3 is 11 amino acids. Germline CDR1 SGHRS, CDR2 YFSETQ. Deletions cut 2 bases from V and 8 bases from J, with 7 bases between. The CDR3 loop is CASSLTGEAFF. CDR3 in DNA: TGCGCCAGCAGCTTAACAGGGGAAGCTTTCTTT.

The rearrangement links TRBV2 to TRBJ2-5, with TRBD1 matching 12 bases. The junction had 5 bases not matched to a gene; V was cut back by 7 bases and J by 5 bases. From germline, CDR1 is SNHLY and CDR2 FYNNEI. This CDR3 region has 14 residues. CDR3: CASNPGQGAETQYF. The DNA of the CDR3 is TGTGCCAGCAACCCGGGACAGGGGGCGGAGACCCAGTACTTC.

This rearrangement joins TRBV6-5 to TRBJ1-1, with no clear D. V gave up 6 bases and J gave up 0 bases, with 8 bases separating them. The CDR3 extends over 13 amino acids. Per germline, CDR1 MNHEY and CDR2 SVGAGI. Here the CDR3 DNA reads TGTGCCAGCAGCTGGTCCGTGAACACTGAAGCTTTCTTT. It translates to CASSWSVNTEAFF.

In this sample, this clone turned up once. V gene TRBV7-2 combines with J gene TRBJ2-1, with 7 bases that match TRBD2. V lost 3 bases, J lost 1 base, and 9 bases stayed unmatched. Germline CDR1 is SGHTA and CDR2 is FQGNSA. The CDR3 has 17 residues. The CDR3 reads CASSFVGQGGSYNEQFF. CDR3 nucleotides: TGTGCCAGCAGCTTTGTGGGGCAGGGAGGGTCCTACAATGAGCAGTTCTTC.

This rearrangement joins TRBV7-2 to TRBJ2-7, with TRBD2 as a possible D gene (6 bases). The CDR3 has 17 amino acids. CDR1 SGHTA and CDR2 FQGNSA come from the germline V gene. Trimming removed 4 bases from V and 3 bases from J, with 22 bases in between. In DNA form, the CDR3 reads TGTGCCAGCAGCTGGAAGAGCGGAGGGGACGGGAACTACGAGCAGTACTTC. Its protein is CASSWKSGGDGNYEQYF. The full variable domain, completed using reference TRBV7-2 and TRBJ2-7, is GAGVSQSPSNKVTEKGKDVELRCDPISGHTALYWYRQSLGQGLEFLIYFQGNSAPDKSGLPSDRFSAERTGGSVSTLTIQRTQQEDSAVYLCASSWKSGGDGNYEQYFGPGTRLTVT.

V is TRBV27 and J is TRBJ1-1; TRBD1 matches at 9 bases. The CDR3 is 15 amino acids. The germline CDR1 and CDR2 sequences are MNHEY and SMNVEV (reference sequence). The trim removed 10 bases at V and 1 base at J, leaving 10 bases unmatched. In nucleotides, the CDR3 is TGTGCCACCCTCAAAGACAGGGGGAGGAACACTGAAGCTTTCTTT. It translates to CATLKDRGRNTEAFF.

The genes are TRBV7-2 and TRBJ2-5; 8 bases align to TRBD2. The CDR3 is made up of 13 amino acids. CDR1 and CDR2 (germline): SGHTA, FQGNSA. V was clipped by 5 bases and J by 5 bases; unmatched bases: 4. CDR3 in amino acids: CASSPPGGETQYF. The CDR3 nucleotides read TGTGCCAGCAGCCCCCCGGGGGGGGAGACCCAGTACTTC.

This clone was detected a few times. The chain joins TRBV7-3 to TRBJ2-1; maybe TRBD1 (7 bases). Trimming shortened V by 4 bases and J by 1 base, and 11 bases separated the two germline ends. The CDR3 sequence is 15 residues long. Germline CDR1 and CDR2: SGHTA and FQGTGA. CDR3 residues: CASSSTGRSYNEQFF. In DNA, the CDR3 is TGTGCCAGCAGCTCGACAGGGAGGTCCTACAATGAGCAGTTCTTC. The variable domain in full, completed from reference TRBV7-3 and TRBJ2-1, reads GAGVSQTPSNKVTEKGKYVELRCDPISGHTALYWYRQSLGQGPEFLIYFQGTGAADDSGLPNDRFFAVRPEGSVSTLKIQRTERGDSAVYLCASSSTGRSYNEQFFGPGTRLTVL.

The chain links TRBV7-3 to TRBJ1-2; a weak D match, TRBD1 (5 bases). Germline CDR1 SGHTA, CDR2 FQGTGA. Trimming stripped 0 bases from V and 8 bases from J, with 10 bases between. This CDR3 is 13 amino acids long. The CDR3 DNA sequence: TGTGCCAGCAGCTTAACAGGGGAGAGCGGCTACACCTTC. Its translation: CASSLTGESGYTF. Complete variable domain (other parts from reference TRBV7-3 and TRBJ1-2): GAGVSQTPSNKVTEKGKYVELRCDPISGHTALYWYRQSLGQGPEFLIYFQGTGAADDSGLPNDRFFAVRPEGSVSTLKIQRTERGDSAVYLCASSLTGESGYTFGSGTRLTVV.

CDR3 sequence: CASNTGSLDDTQYF. The CDR3 DNA sequence: TGTGCCAGCAACACCGGGTCCCTCGACGATACGCAGTATTTT. V and J are TRBV6-1 and TRBJ2-3; no clear D gene. Trimming pared 7 bases from V and 6 bases from J, leaving 17 bases between. The CDR3 extends over 14 amino acids. The V gene's germline CDR1 is MNHNS and CDR2 SASEGT.

This chain uses TRBV5-6 with TRBJ2-7, with 9 bases that match TRBD1. The V gene end was trimmed by 2 bases and the J gene end by 6 bases; junction bases not matched to a gene: 3. CDR3 length: 13 amino acids. The germline CDR1 and CDR2 sequences are SGHDT and YYEEEE. DNA for the CDR3: TGTGCCAGCAGCTTAACAGGGGGCGGCGAGCAGTACTTC. This gives the protein CASSLTGGGEQYF.

The J gene is TRBJ2-1, the V gene TRBV6-1; D call uncertain. This CDR3 has 12 residues. Germline CDR1 reads MNHNS; CDR2 reads SASEGT. V was cut by 2 bases and J by 8 bases, with 7 bases left in between. The CDR3 is CASSESRYEQFF. The CDR3 DNA reads TGTGCCAGCAGTGAATCCAGGTATGAGCAGTTCTTC.

This clone was seen once. The chain couples TRBV5-4 to TRBJ2-7; D is ambiguous. The germline V and J ends were trimmed by 3 bases and 0 bases, with 13 bases remaining between them. Germline lookup yields CDR1 SGHNT and CDR2 YYREEE (reference sequence). The CDR3 extends over 15 amino acids. CDR3 protein: CASSSASWSSYEQYF. For the CDR3, the DNA is TGTGCCAGCAGCTCCGCCTCGTGGAGCTCCTACGAGCAGTACTTC. The full variable domain, with the rest looked up from reference TRBV5-4 and TRBJ2-7, is ETGVTQSPTHLIKTRGQQVTLRCSSQSGHNTVSWYQQALGQGPQFIFQYYREEENGRGNFPPRFSGLQFPNYSSELNVNALELDDSALYLCASSSASWSSYEQYFGPGTRLTVT.

The chain uses TRBV2 and TRBJ2-3, with D possibly being TRBD2 (6 bases). Trimming removed 6 bases from V and 8 bases from J, with 9 bases in between. Germline assignment: CDR1 SNHLY and CDR2 FYNNEI. The CDR3 runs to 11 residues. The CDR3 DNA follows: TGTGCCAGCAGCCTCGGGAGTACGCAGTATTTT. Translation gives CASSLGSTQYF.

This clone was picked up a small number of times. The chain couples TRBV29-1 to TRBJ2-1, with D perhaps TRBD1 or TRBD2 (5 bases each). This CDR3 is 15 amino acids long. V lost 2 bases and J lost 4, with 15 bases in between. Germline CDR1 and CDR2: SQVTM and ANQGSEA. The CDR3 spells CSVEREGIGYNEQFF. The CDR3 DNA sequence: TGCAGCGTTGAACGTGAGGGGATTGGTTACAATGAGCAGTTCTTC.

This rearrangement joins TRBV6-1 to TRBJ2-7, with D possibly being TRBD2 (6 bases). V lost 7 bases, J lost 0 bases, and 16 bases lay in between. CDR1 and CDR2 from the germline V gene are MNHNS and SASEGT. CDR3 size: 15 residues. CDR3 sequence: CASITDGGSSYEQYF. CDR3 DNA: TGTGCCAGCATAACCGATGGAGGGAGCTCCTACGAGCAGTACTTC.

The chain links TRBV7-8 to TRBJ2-5, with TRBD1 identical over 7 bases. V shed 5 bases and J 2 bases; nucleotides not matched to a gene: 5. Germline CDR1 reads SGHVS; CDR2 reads FQNEAQ. This CDR3 region has 14 residues. CDR3 coding DNA: TGTGCCAGCAGCCCGGGACAGACACAAGAGACCCAGTACTTC. Its translation is CASSPGQTQETQYF. Full variable domain (rest looked up from reference TRBV7-8 and TRBJ2-5): GAGVSQSPRYKVAKRGQDVALRCDPISGHVSLFWYQQALGQGPEFLTYFQNEAQLDKSGLPSDRFFAERPEGSVSTLKIQRTQQEDSAVYLCASSPGQTQETQYFGPGTRLLVL.

This clone has just a few counts. The chain joins TRBV6-5 to TRBJ2-7, with a tentative D call TRBD1 (6 bases). This CDR3 has 15 residues. V lost 0 bases and J lost 2, with 11 bases in between. Germline V CDR1 and CDR2: MNHEY, SVGAGI. The CDR3 reads CASSYSSGQTYEQYF. The CDR3 DNA reads as TGTGCCAGCAGTTACTCGAGTGGACAGACCTACGAGCAGTACTTC.

The genes are TRBV5-1 and TRBJ2-7; tentatively, D is TRBD2 (5 bases). The CDR3 contains 14 residues. Germline loops: CDR1 SGHRS, CDR2 YFSETQ. V lost 4 bases and J lost 7, with 18 bases in between. The CDR3: CASSPDSQLEEQYF. The DNA for the CDR3 is TGCGCCAGCAGCCCGGACTCCCAGTTGGAAGAGCAGTACTTC.

The V gene is TRBV2, the J gene TRBJ2-3, with TRBD2 matching over 11 bases. Germline-derived CDR1 and CDR2 are SNHLY and FYNNEI. V was pared by 7 bases and J by 5 bases, with 8 bases of the junction left unmatched. This CDR3 region has 15 residues. Written as DNA, the CDR3 is TGTGCCAGCACCCTTTTAGCGGGAGGGCAAGATACGCAGTATTTT. It encodes CASTLLAGGQDTQYF.